This T cell receptor beta chain came from a study of blood T cell repertoires in COVID-19. Study-level background: Sources were T cells, B-cell-depleted T cells, or PBMCs; the material itself was cDNA or gDNA.

Methods used by the authors: Estimates of nucleated cell counts were drawn from the amplification of reference gene primers. Profiling relied on immunoSEQ multiplex PCR, and the TCRdb table lists in-frame clones only, not all of them. That table gives V, J and clone size, and the DNA gave D and trimming. The sample yields approximately 200,000 clones, 80% to 90% seen once. The CDR3 has 12 amino acids. V dropped 4 bases and J dropped 11; count of bases not matched to a gene: 8. Germline lookup yields CDR1 SGHAT and CDR2 FQNNGV. This clonotype originated in a man between 65 and 85 years old with active or convalescent COVID-19. This chain joins TRBV11-2 and TRBJ2-7; 7 bases align to TRBD2. Material for sequencing was peripheral blood. CDR3 in amino acids: CASSSPGRVKYF. CDR3 DNA sequence: TGTGCCAGCAGCTCCCCTGGGAGGGTAAAGTACTTC.